This TCR beta chain is drawn from a study of response to subunit inactivated influenza vaccine listed by TCRdb under 2018. The study in broad terms: To follow how T cells responded to a trivalent subunit inactivated influenza vaccine, the researchers relied on deep quantitative profiling of the T cell receptor repertoire. Paper-wide results and their limitations: The authors proposed that each seasonal influenza vaccination may bring in only a limited number of new T cells.

This clonotype occurred a few times. Its recognized antigen is unknown. Base qualities are not recorded, but no much larger clone differs from it by a single base. Libraries were constructed by RT-PCR. The instrument was an Illumina HiSeq 2500. Using fastp trimming at Q25 and MiXCR clonotype assembly, TCRdb reanalyzed the public sequencing data and kept in-frame beta chains. Each CDR3 protein appears once, grouped with its most common genes and DNA. The sample data list 400,000 to 550,000 distinct CDR3 sequences, and 25% of these were observed just once. The ten top clones hold approximately 2% of the sample. This specimen was CD4+ T cells sorted from PBMCs, taken 4 to 6 days after vaccination. The TCR sequence derives from a man aged 50 to 60 who received an inactivated influenza vaccine. Donor details come from another sample of the same person, matched by shared clones.

Here the CDR3 is given as CSARLQGQRRETQYF. The sequence in DNA is TGCAGTGCTAGACTCCAGGGGCAAAGGAGGGAGACCCAGTACTTC. In this chain, TRBV20-1 is recombined with TRBJ2-5, with TRBD1 perhaps the D gene, on 6 matching bases. CDR1 and CDR2 are drawn from the germline V gene (reference sequence): DFQATT, SNEGSKA. V loses 2 bases of germline sequence and J loses 5 bases, and the interval between the two ends is 18 bases. The CDR3 sequence holds 15 residues, the cysteine and phenylalanine included. CDR3 DNA is the only sequence kept; it has 45 bases, read in frame from the first base.